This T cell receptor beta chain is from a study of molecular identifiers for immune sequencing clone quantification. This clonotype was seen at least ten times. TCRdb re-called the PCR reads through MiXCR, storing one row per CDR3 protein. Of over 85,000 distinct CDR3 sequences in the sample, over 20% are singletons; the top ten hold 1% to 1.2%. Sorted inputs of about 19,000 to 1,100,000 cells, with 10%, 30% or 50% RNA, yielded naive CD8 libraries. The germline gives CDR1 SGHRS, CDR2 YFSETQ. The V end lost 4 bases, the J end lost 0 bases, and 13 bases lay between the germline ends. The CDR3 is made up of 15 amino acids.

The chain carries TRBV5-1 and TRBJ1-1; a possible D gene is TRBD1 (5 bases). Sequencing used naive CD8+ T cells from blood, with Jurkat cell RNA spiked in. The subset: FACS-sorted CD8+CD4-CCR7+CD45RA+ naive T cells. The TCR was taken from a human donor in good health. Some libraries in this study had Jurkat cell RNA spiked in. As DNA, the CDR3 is TGCGCCAGCAGCAACCCGGGACGGTTGAACACTGAAGCTTTCTTT. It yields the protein CASSNPGRLNTEAFF.